Each of the 27 T cell receptor beta chains below was sequenced from the same sample in a study of CD8+CD57+ T cells in acquired aplastic anemia. The template used for profiling TCR beta VDJ and CDR3 was genomic DNA. TCRdb independently ran MiXCR on the reads; one entry per CDR3 protein. The sample contains 80,000 to 100,000 distinct CDR3 sequences, around 68% of which appear only once. Only patients with CD8+CD57+ cell expansion on flow cytometry were chosen for sequencing. The sample was sorted CD4+, CD8+, or CD8+CD57+ T cells (not recorded which) from PBMCs. Source of these receptors: a human donor with aplastic anemia.

This clonotype was detected only a few times. The chain carries TRBV29-1 and TRBJ2-7; TRBD1 matches 9 bases. This CDR3 is built from 12 residues. Per germline, CDR1 SQVTM and CDR2 ANQGSEA. Losses at the gene ends were 5 bases for V and 6 bases for J; bases not matched to a gene: 5. The CDR3 DNA reads as TGCAGCGTTCGGACAGGGGAAGCCGAGCAGTACTTC. The encoded protein is CSVRTGEAEQYF.

The chain couples TRBV25-1 to TRBJ2-7, with D possibly being TRBD1 or TRBD2 (6 bases each). V lost 0 bases and J 7 bases, leaving 16 bases between the germline ends. Germline CDR1 reads MGHDK; CDR2 reads SYGVNS. CDR3 length: 15 amino acids. CDR3 protein: CASSEYGGSSGEQYF. The CDR3 nucleotides are TGTGCCAGCAGTGAATACGGGGGCTCGAGCGGTGAGCAGTACTTC.

This chain joins TRBV25-1 and TRBJ2-7, with 7 positions matching TRBD2. Germline V lookup: CDR1 MGHDK, CDR2 SYGVNS. Losses at the gene ends were 3 bases for V and 1 base for J; bases not matched to a gene: 24. This CDR3 has 21 amino acids. DNA for the CDR3: TGTGCCAGCAGTGACCTCCCCACAAAAGACTCACTTAGCGGGCCTTCCTACGAGCAGTACTTC. Its translation is CASSDLPTKDSLSGPSYEQYF.

V and J are TRBV25-1 and TRBJ2-1; TRBD2 is a possible D gene (5 bases). The CDR3 has 12 residues. V was trimmed by 9 bases and J by 10 bases, leaving 16 bases between them. CDR1 and CDR2 from the germline V gene are MGHDK and SYGVNS. CDR3: CASYRETNEQFF. Written as DNA, the CDR3 is TGTGCCAGTTACCGCGAGACTAACGAGCAGTTCTTC.

This rearrangement joins TRBV2 to TRBJ2-6; no firm D call. CDR3 length equals 16 residues. Trimming pared 5 bases from V and 0 bases from J, leaving 11 bases between. Germline CDR1 reads SNHLY; CDR2 reads FYNNEI. The CDR3 bases are TGTGCCAGCAGTCCGAGACGGATCTCTGGGGCCAACGTCCTGACTTTC. It encodes CASSPRRISGANVLTF. The whole variable domain, remainder taken from reference TRBV2 and TRBJ2-6, is EPEVTQTPSHQVTQMGQEVILRCVPISNHLYFYWYRQILGQKVEFLVSFYNNEISEKSEIFDDQFSVERPDGSNFTLKIRSTKLEDSAMYFCASSPRRISGANVLTFGAGSRLTVL.

The chain links TRBV2 to TRBJ1-1, with D possibly TRBD1 on 6 matching bases. The V end was cut by 9 bases, the J end by 9 bases, with 11 bases between. CDR1 is SNHLY, CDR2 FYNNEI, per germline. The CDR3 runs to 10 residues. CDR3 DNA sequence: TGTGCCAGGTCCCGGGACAAAGCTTTCTTT. This sequence encodes CARSRDKAFF.

The genes are TRBV19 and TRBJ1-1; D perhaps matches TRBD1 (5 bases). Germline V gene data show CDR1 as LNHDA and CDR2 as SQIVND (reference sequence). The CDR3 sequence is 12 residues long. V was trimmed by 6 bases and J by 9 bases, leaving 14 bases between them. CDR3 region: CASRTGVLQAFF. CDR3 in DNA: TGTGCCAGTAGAACGGGGGTATTGCAAGCTTTCTTT.

This clonotype was picked up a small number of times. The V gene is TRBV29-1, the J gene TRBJ2-1, with D perhaps TRBD2 (5 bases). CDR3 length: 13 amino acids. V was pared by 6 bases and J by 4 bases, with 13 bases between. CDR1 and CDR2 (germline): SQVTM, ANQGSEA. DNA for the CDR3: TGCAGCGTACGGGGAAACGGGTACAATGAGCAGTTCTTC. Protein sequence: CSVRGNGYNEQFF.

The chain recombines TRBV19 with TRBJ2-3; TRBD1 or TRBD2 may be the D gene (5 bases each). V dropped 5 bases and J dropped 2 bases, with 17 bases sitting between them. This CDR3 is built from 16 residues. Germline V gene lookup returns CDR1 LNHDA and CDR2 SQIVND (reference sequence). In DNA, the CDR3 is TGTGCCAGTAGTCCCTCGGGACGGCCGTACACAGATACGCAGTATTTT. Protein product: CASSPSGRPYTDTQYF.

This chain links TRBV4-1 with TRBJ2-3; 9 nucleotides align to TRBD2. CDR3 length: 16 residues. Germline values: CDR1 MGHRA, CDR2 YSYEKL. J lost 1 base, V lost 2 bases, and 4 bases had no gene match. Written as DNA, the CDR3 is TGCGCCAGCAGCCAACGATCTAGCGGGGGCACAGATACGCAGTATTTT. Translating gives CASSQRSSGGTDTQYF.

The gene calls are TRBV7-9 and TRBJ1-1; D uncertain. The germline V gene encodes CDR1 SEHNR and CDR2 FQNEAQ (reference sequence). The CDR3 sequence is 12 residues long. The V and J ends lost 4 bases and 7 bases respectively, with 10 bases between them. The CDR3 DNA reads TGTGCCAGCAGCTCCGGTAGGGATGAAGCTTTCTTT. As protein: CASSSGRDEAFF. The full variable domain, rest sourced from reference TRBV7-9 and TRBJ1-1, is DTGVSQNPRHKITKRGQNVTFRCDPISEHNRLYWYRQTLGQGPEFLTYFQNEAQLEKSRLLSDRFSAERPKGSFSTLEIQRTEQGDSAMYLCASSSGRDEAFFGQGTRLTVV.

By sample fraction, this clonotype is medium-sized (0.01 to 0.1%). The CDR3 nucleotides are TGTGCCAGCAACGCTAGAGCGCCAGAGCAGTTCTTC. Amino acids: CASNARAPEQFF. V and J are TRBV2 and TRBJ2-1; D gene unclear. With 7 bases removed from V and 10 bases from J, the gap between germline ends came to 14 bases. This CDR3 comprises 12 residues. Germline V gene data show CDR1 as SNHLY and CDR2 as FYNNEI. Full variable domain (rest looked up from reference TRBV2 and TRBJ2-1): EPEVTQTPSHQVTQMGQEVILRCVPISNHLYFYWYRQILGQKVEFLVSFYNNEISEKSEIFDDQFSVERPDGSNFTLKIRSTKLEDSAMYFCASNARAPEQFFGPGTRLTVL.

The rearrangement uses TRBV11-1 and TRBJ2-7; 10 nucleotides align to TRBD2. The CDR3 covers 18 residues. Germline trimming cut 0 bases from V and 0 bases from J; bases unmatched to any gene: 8. The V gene's germline CDR1 is SGHAT and CDR2 FQDESV (reference sequence). The CDR3 sequence is CASSLALDSSGSSYEQYF. The CDR3, as DNA: TGTGCCAGCAGCTTAGCGCTCGATTCTAGCGGGAGCTCCTACGAGCAGTACTTC.

The chain carries TRBV5-5 and TRBJ2-5; D is possibly TRBD2 (5 bases). Trimming removed 4 bases at V and 1 base at J, with 17 bases between. CDR3 length equals 16 residues. The V gene's germline CDR1 is SGHKS and CDR2 YYEKEE (reference sequence). CDR3 protein: CASSVVSGVAQETQYF. The CDR3 DNA follows: TGTGCCAGCAGCGTAGTCTCCGGGGTAGCCCAAGAGACCCAGTACTTC.

The chain carries TRBV29-1 and TRBJ2-3; 8 nucleotides match TRBD2. CDR1 is SQVTM, CDR2 ANQGSEA, per germline. This CDR3 has 19 amino acids. V shed 0 bases, J shed 1 base, and the junction held 15 bases outside the gene matches. CDR3 in amino acids: CSVEDPPVSGTRGTDTQYF. CDR3 nucleotides: TGCAGCGTTGAAGATCCCCCCGTTAGCGGGACGCGGGGCACAGATACGCAGTATTTT.

The J gene is TRBJ1-1, the V gene TRBV19; D gene ambiguous. The CDR3 spans 13 residues. The V end lost 7 bases, the J end lost 7 bases, and 16 bases lay between the germline ends. From germline, CDR1 is LNHDA and CDR2 SQIVND (reference sequence). The CDR3: CASKLTESGEAFF. Here the CDR3 DNA reads TGTGCCAGTAAGTTAACGGAAAGCGGTGAAGCTTTCTTT. Looking up the rest from reference TRBV19 and TRBJ1-1 gives the full variable domain: DGGITQSPKYLFRKEGQNVTLSCEQNLNHDAMYWYRQDPGQGLRLIYYSQIVNDFQKGDIAEGYSVSREKKESFPLTVTSAQKNPTAFYLCASKLTESGEAFFGQGTRLTVV.

The chain is built from TRBV20-1 and TRBJ1-2, with D uncertain. V was shortened by 6 bases and J by 0 bases, with 11 bases between the two germline ends. This CDR3 has 13 residues. The germline V gene encodes CDR1 DFQATT and CDR2 SNEGSKA (reference sequence). The CDR3 DNA sequence: TGCAGTGCAAGATCGCCGACTAACTATGGCTACACCTTC. Amino acid sequence: CSARSPTNYGYTF.

The CDR3 bases are TGCAGCGTTGGGGGCAGGGGGCGCCTCTACACCTTC. Protein sequence: CSVGGRGRLYTF. The V call is TRBV29-1, the J call TRBJ1-2, with TRBD1 identical over 8 bases. V lost 4 bases to trimming and J lost 10 bases; unmatched junction nucleotides: 8. Germline V gene sequence: CDR1 SQVTM, CDR2 ANQGSEA. This CDR3 region has 12 residues.

V gene TRBV9 combines with J gene TRBJ1-1; D is unresolved. The V end was cut by 4 bases, the J end by 1 base, with 5 bases between. The CDR3 covers 12 residues. CDR1 and CDR2 from the germline V gene are SGDLS and YYNGEE. CDR3: CASSRRNTEAFF. CDR3 DNA: TGTGCCAGCAGCCGCCGGAACACTGAAGCTTTCTTT.

This sequence joins TRBV20-1 and TRBJ2-1; TRBD1 might be the D (5 bases). Germline-derived CDR1 and CDR2 are DFQATT and SNEGSKA (reference sequence). Trimming stripped 4 bases from V and 3 bases from J, with 13 bases between. The CDR3 loop spans 14 amino acids. The DNA for the CDR3 is TGCAGTGCTAATACGCCAGGGTTCTACAATGAGCAGTTCTTC. Its protein is CSANTPGFYNEQFF.

V is TRBV7-9 and J is TRBJ2-1; D is undetermined. CDR3 length: 12 amino acids. The V gene's germline CDR1 is SEHNR and CDR2 FQNEAQ (reference sequence). V was cut by 5 bases and J by 6 bases, with 8 bases left in between. CDR3 sequence (DNA): TGTGCCAGCAGCACCAGGACCAATGAGCAGTTCTTC. Amino acid sequence: CASSTRTNEQFF. Using reference TRBV7-9 and TRBJ2-1 for the parts outside the CDR3, the full variable domain is DTGVSQNPRHKITKRGQNVTFRCDPISEHNRLYWYRQTLGQGPEFLTYFQNEAQLEKSRLLSDRFSAERPKGSFSTLEIQRTEQGDSAMYLCASSTRTNEQFFGPGTRLTVL.

The V gene is TRBV2, the J gene TRBJ2-7; 8 bases are a match to TRBD2. V lost 7 bases and J lost 4; bases outside the gene matches: 9. This CDR3 comprises 14 residues. CDR1 is SNHLY, CDR2 FYNNEI, per germline. This CDR3 reads CASIQKGLGYEQYF. CDR3 coding DNA: TGTGCCAGCATTCAAAAGGGACTAGGTTACGAGCAGTACTTC.

This sequence joins TRBV20-1 and TRBJ1-5; 8 bases line up with TRBD1. The germline V gene has CDR1 DFQATT and CDR2 SNEGSKA (reference sequence). The CDR3 is 14 amino acids. J gave up 5 bases and V 3 bases, and 6 bases lay outside the gene matches. The CDR3: CSASRTGTDQPQHF. The DNA for the CDR3 is TGCAGTGCTAGTCGGACAGGGACCGATCAGCCCCAGCATTTT.

The J gene is TRBJ2-7, the V gene TRBV15; maybe TRBD2 (7 bases). The V end was cut by 1 base, the J end by 0 bases, with 13 bases between. Germline values: CDR1 LNHNV, CDR2 YYDKDF (reference sequence). This CDR3 spans 16 amino acids. This chain's CDR3 is CATSRGGGGVSYEQYF. Written as DNA, the CDR3 is TGTGCCACCAGCAGAGGGGGCGGGGGCGTCTCCTACGAGCAGTACTTC.

The chain employs TRBV20-1 and TRBJ2-1; possibly TRBD1 for D (6 bases). Germline V gene sequence: CDR1 DFQATT, CDR2 SNEGSKA (reference sequence). V lost 5 bases to trimming and J lost 6 bases, with 8 bases between them. The CDR3 runs to 11 residues. CDR3 in DNA: TGCAGTGCTTGGACAGTCAATGAGCAGTTCTTC. Residues: CSAWTVNEQFF.

The V call is TRBV24-1, the J call TRBJ2-5; 8 nucleotides match TRBD2. This CDR3 has 15 residues. The germline V gene encodes CDR1 KGHDR and CDR2 SFDVKD. Trimming took 0 bases from V and 4 from J; bases not matched to a gene: 3. CDR3 sequence (DNA): TGTGCCACCAGTGATTTGGGACTAGCTGGAGAGACCCAGTACTTC. Its protein is CATSDLGLAGETQYF.

The rearrangement uses TRBV29-1 and TRBJ1-3, with D tentatively TRBD1 (5 bases). Germline CDR1 reads SQVTM; CDR2 reads ANQGSEA. This CDR3 has 16 residues. V shed 3 bases and J shed 4 bases, with 19 bases lying between them. The CDR3 region has the DNA TGCAGCGTTGACTTCGCCCCCGGGGCCGCGGGAAACACCATATATTTT. Protein: CSVDFAPGAAGNTIYF. Combining the CDR3 with reference TRBV29-1 and TRBJ1-3 gives the whole variable domain SAVISQKPSRDICQRGTSLTIQCQVDSQVTMMFWYRQQPGQSLTLIATANQGSEATYESGFVIDKFPISRPNLTFSTLTVSNMSPEDSSIYLCSVDFAPGAAGNTIYFGEGSWLTVV.